This T cell receptor beta chain was captured in a study of CD8 T cells in Susac syndrome. The study's findings and limits: It was acknowledged by the study that relatively few individuals were included in its TCR sequencing and HLA analysis.

TEMRA cells underwent FACS enrichment and CD8+ and CD4+ T cells underwent negative isolation. As to this clonotype: The target antigen is unknown.

Losses at the gene ends were 4 bases for V and 3 bases for J; bases not matched to a gene: 3. The CDR3 is made up of 15 amino acids. The germline CDR1 and CDR2 sequences are LNHNV and YYDKDF (reference sequence). RNA, at about 0.5 to 1 ug, was reverse transcribed with random hexamers. A multiplex approach, immunoSEQ multiplex PCR, amplified TCR beta CDR3 across 54 Vbeta and 13 Jbeta. TCRdb called the immunoSEQ multiplex PCR reads again in MiXCR, with one record for every CDR3 protein. The sample carries 250,000 to 300,000 distinct CDR3 sequences, 70% to 90% recorded once. Sequences were obtained from CD8+ T cells from PBMCs. V gene TRBV15 combines with J gene TRBJ2-7, with 13 bases aligning to TRBD2. This sequence was found in a human donor with multiple sclerosis. The CDR3 region is CATSTRTSGSYEQYF. The CDR3 bases are TGTGCCACCAGCACCCGGACTAGCGGGAGCTACGAGCAGTACTTC.